Presented here are 24 T cell receptor beta chains from one specimen sequenced in a study of blood T cell repertoires in COVID-19. The data were produced by immunoSEQ multiplex PCR, yet TCRdb's version contains in-frame clones alone and is incomplete. The sample lists around 280,000 clones, 85% to 90% occurring once. The sequenced material came from PBMCs or T cells enriched from blood (not recorded which). The receptor source for this set is a woman under 30 with acute COVID-19.

The rearrangement joins TRBV2 to TRBJ2-1; 7 bases map to TRBD1. Germline V gene data show CDR1 as SNHLY and CDR2 as FYNNEI. The CDR3 totals 13 residues. Trimming removed 4 bases from V and 13 bases from J; junction bases left unmatched: 10. In DNA, the CDR3 is TGTGCCAGCAGTGGTCAAGCCGGGACAGATCAGTTCTTC. This translates into CASSGQAGTDQFF.

A few counts support this clone. The chain carries TRBV9 and TRBJ1-2; D perhaps matches TRBD1 (5 bases). This CDR3 is 13 amino acids long. V was trimmed by 4 bases and J by 8 bases, leaving 15 bases between them. Germline V gene sequence: CDR1 SGDLS, CDR2 YYNGEE. This CDR3 is CASSLGSGPGYTF. CDR3 in DNA: TGTGCCAGCAGCCTCGGGTCAGGGCCAGGCTACACCTTC. The full variable domain, completed using reference TRBV9 and TRBJ1-2, is DSGVTQTPKHLITATGQRVTLRCSPRSGDLSVYWYQQSLDQGLQFLIQYYNGEERAKGNILERFSAQQFPDLHSELNLSSLELGDSALYFCASSLGSGPGYTFGSGTRLTVV.

This clone has only one observation. The chain combines TRBV27 with TRBJ1-2; D remains unclear. Trimming removed 5 bases from V and 0 bases from J, with 10 bases in between. Germline loops: CDR1 MNHEY, CDR2 SMNVEV (reference sequence). The CDR3 length is 14 residues. The CDR3 is CASSSGAANYGYTF. CDR3 coding DNA: TGTGCCAGCAGTAGTGGAGCAGCTAACTATGGCTACACCTTC.

The J gene is TRBJ2-2, the V gene TRBV28; 10 bases fit TRBD2. CDR3 size: 14 residues. V was clipped by 5 bases and J by 3 bases; unmatched bases: 0. Per germline, CDR1 MDHEN and CDR2 SYDVKM. The CDR3 DNA sequence: TGTGCCAGCAGTCTAGCGGGAGACACCGGGGAGCTGTTTTTT. Translating gives CASSLAGDTGELFF. Full variable domain (missing parts from reference TRBV28 and TRBJ2-2): DVKVTQSSRYLVKRTGEKVFLECVQDMDHENMFWYRQDPGLGLRLIYFSYDVKMKEKGDIPEGYSVSREKKERFSLILESASTNQTSMYLCASSLAGDTGELFFGEGSRLTVL.

CDR3 in DNA: TGTGCCAGCACCACAACCACGTCGGGTCGGGAGACCCAGTACTTC. This sequence encodes CASTTTTSGRETQYF. The chain couples TRBV7-8 to TRBJ2-5; D gene uncertain. The germline CDR1 and CDR2 sequences are SGHVS and FQNEAQ. The CDR3 length is 15 residues. The V and J ends lost 7 bases and 5 bases respectively, with 20 bases between them.

This chain links TRBV5-6 with TRBJ1-2; D is ambiguous. The CDR3 extends over 12 amino acids. Trimming took 0 bases from V and 8 from J, leaving 8 bases between them. Germline lookup yields CDR1 SGHDT and CDR2 YYEEEE. The CDR3 region has the DNA TGTGCCAGCAGCTTGGGGACTTTGGGCTACACCTTC. It translates to CASSLGTLGYTF.

The V and J genes are TRBV19 and TRBJ2-4; 11 bases are shared with TRBD2. The CDR3 extends over 19 amino acids. With V trimmed by 8 bases and J by 9 bases, 24 bases remained unmatched. Germline CDR1 LNHDA, CDR2 SQIVND (reference sequence). CDR3: CASQSRLGTSGGPVGIQYF. Here the CDR3 DNA reads TGTGCCAGTCAATCCCGGCTCGGGACTAGCGGAGGGCCAGTGGGCATTCAGTACTTC. The variable domain in full, with the rest retrieved from reference TRBV19 and TRBJ2-4, is DGGITQSPKYLFRKEGQNVTLSCEQNLNHDAMYWYRQDPGQGLRLIYYSQIVNDFQKGDIAEGYSVSREKKESFPLTVTSAQKNPTAFYLCASQSRLGTSGGPVGIQYFGAGTRLSVL.

The rearrangement links TRBV27 to TRBJ2-7; 9 bases map to TRBD2. Germline V gives CDR1 MNHEY, CDR2 SMNVEV (reference sequence). This CDR3 spans 16 amino acids. Losses at the gene ends were 6 bases for V and 2 bases for J; bases not matched to a gene: 11. CDR3 sequence reads: CASRSIRTSVTYEQYF. The CDR3 DNA reads TGTGCCAGCAGGTCCATCCGGACTAGCGTTACCTACGAGCAGTACTTC.

This clone is a singleton in its sample. The chain couples TRBV5-4 to TRBJ2-5; 7 nucleotides match TRBD1. V was pared by 5 bases and J by 1 base, with 11 bases of the junction left unmatched. Germline-derived CDR1 and CDR2 are SGHNT and YYREEE (reference sequence). The CDR3 runs 16 residues. CDR3 nucleotides: TGTGCCAGCAGAATGAGACAGGGCGGTCCCCAAGAGACCCAGTACTTC. Its translation is CASRMRQGGPQETQYF. Full variable domain (rest looked up from reference TRBV5-4 and TRBJ2-5): ETGVTQSPTHLIKTRGQQVTLRCSSQSGHNTVSWYQQALGQGPQFIFQYYREEENGRGNFPPRFSGLQFPNYSSELNVNALELDDSALYLCASRMRQGGPQETQYFGPGTRLLVL.

CDR3 DNA sequence: TGCGCCAGCAGTGATTTACTGGAGCAGTTCTTC. It encodes CASSDLLEQFF. J is TRBJ2-1 and V is TRBV10-2; D is unresolved. Germline CDR1 WSHSY, CDR2 SAAADI. V dropped 3 bases and J dropped 10 bases, with 7 bases sitting between them. The CDR3 covers 11 residues.

This chain links TRBV16 with TRBJ2-5; 8 positions agree with TRBD1. Germline lookup yields CDR1 KGHSY and CDR2 FQNENV. The CDR3 sequence is 14 residues long. Trimming took 3 bases from V and 5 from J; bases not matched to a gene: 5. CDR3: CASSHGQGRETQYF. In DNA, the CDR3 is TGTGCCAGCAGCCACGGACAGGGACGGGAGACCCAGTACTTC.

The chain is built from TRBV9 and TRBJ2-7, with D possibly matching TRBD2 (5 bases). This CDR3 spans 15 amino acids. Germline CDR1 is SGDLS and CDR2 is YYNGEE. V shed 0 bases and J shed 0 bases, with 10 bases lying between them. CDR3 nucleotides: TGTGCCAGCAGCGTAGCGGGGTCCCCCTCCTACGAGCAGTACTTC. Protein: CASSVAGSPSYEQYF.

This clone was recorded a few times. The chain is built from TRBV4-2 and TRBJ2-7, with D possibly matching TRBD2 (6 bases). Germline V gene data show CDR1 as LGHNA and CDR2 as YNFKEQ. V lost 1 base and J lost 1, with 17 bases in between. This CDR3 is built from 17 residues. CDR3 sequence reads: CASSQAGGRGHSYEQYF. The CDR3 DNA is TGTGCCAGCAGCCAAGCTGGGGGGAGAGGGCATTCCTACGAGCAGTACTTC.

A note on this clone: The same CDR3 arises from other DNA sequences in this sample as well. The rearrangement uses TRBV28 and TRBJ2-1; 8 positions agree with TRBD1. V was pared by 2 bases and J by 5 bases, with 2 bases of the junction left unmatched. The length of the CDR3 is 14 residues. CDR1 is MDHEN, CDR2 SYDVKM, per germline. For the CDR3, the DNA is TGTGCCAGCAGTTTAACAGGGGGTAACAATGAGCAGTTCTTC. The encoded protein is CASSLTGGNNEQFF.

The V and J genes are TRBV30 and TRBJ1-2; D unresolved. The V end was cut by 4 bases, the J end by 5 bases, with 11 bases between. Germline values: CDR1 GTSNPN, CDR2 SVGIG (reference sequence). This CDR3 is 12 amino acids long. CDR3 nucleotide sequence: TGTGCCTGGAATGTCGGGATTTATGGCTACACCTTC. It is translated as CAWNVGIYGYTF.

This sequence joins TRBV7-9 and TRBJ2-5; D gene ambiguous. The V gene's germline CDR1 is SEHNR and CDR2 FQNEAQ (reference sequence). The germline V and J ends were trimmed by 2 bases and 5 bases, with 6 bases remaining between them. This CDR3 is built from 12 residues. CDR3 loop: CASSLIGETQYF. DNA of the CDR3: TGTGCCAGCAGCTTAATCGGTGAGACCCAGTACTTC.

The DNA of the CDR3 is TGCGCCAGCAGCCAAGGCCGCAGGGGGCCGAACACAGATACGCAGTATTTT. Translating it yields CASSQGRRGPNTDTQYF. V usage is TRBV4-3 and J usage is TRBJ2-3; 8 bases align to TRBD1. Germline CDR1 and CDR2: LGHNA and YSLEER. The CDR3 runs 17 residues. After removal of 1 base from V and 2 bases from J, the junction contained 8 bases not matched to a gene.

The V gene is TRBV2, the J gene TRBJ2-3, with 10 bases aligning to TRBD2. The CDR3 totals 15 residues. The junction had 3 bases not matched to a gene; V was cut back by 6 bases and J by 0 bases. CDR1 and CDR2 from the germline V gene are SNHLY and FYNNEI. The chain's CDR3 is CASRGTSASTDTQYF. The DNA for the CDR3 is TGTGCCAGCAGGGGGACTAGCGCGAGCACAGATACGCAGTATTTT. Complete variable domain (other parts from reference TRBV2 and TRBJ2-3): EPEVTQTPSHQVTQMGQEVILRCVPISNHLYFYWYRQILGQKVEFLVSFYNNEISEKSEIFDDQFSVERPDGSNFTLKIRSTKLEDSAMYFCASRGTSASTDTQYFGPGTRLTVL.

The V gene is TRBV18, the J gene TRBJ2-1; D is perhaps TRBD1 (6 bases). From germline, CDR1 is KGHSH and CDR2 LQKENI. V was clipped by 3 bases and J by 5 bases, with 14 bases between them. The CDR3 spans 15 residues. CDR3 bases: TGTGCCAGCTCACCGCAGGGGACCAGACACAATGAGCAGTTCTTC. Its protein product is CASSPQGTRHNEQFF.

The chain couples TRBV27 to TRBJ2-7; the match to TRBD2 covers 8 bases. CDR1 and CDR2 from the germline V gene are MNHEY and SMNVEV (reference sequence). This CDR3 region has 15 residues. The trim removed 2 bases at V and 2 bases at J, leaving 5 bases unmatched. The CDR3 reads CASSLVTSGPYEQYF. DNA for the CDR3: TGTGCCAGCAGTTTAGTCACTAGCGGACCCTACGAGCAGTACTTC.

The rearrangement links TRBV5-1 to TRBJ2-1; 8 bases align to TRBD2. Germline CDR1 is SGHRS and CDR2 is YFSETQ. This CDR3 region has 14 residues. The V segment lost 0 bases and the J segment 9 bases; nucleotides outside the gene matches: 5. The CDR3, as DNA: TGCGCCAGCAGCTTGGCGGGGGGGCTCGTTGAGCAGTTCTTC. Translation gives CASSLAGGLVEQFF. The whole variable domain, remainder taken from reference TRBV5-1 and TRBJ2-1, is KAGVTQTPRYLIKTRGQQVTLSCSPISGHRSVSWYQQTPGQGLQFLFEYFSETQRNKGNFPGRFSGRQFSNSRSEMNVSTLELGDSALYLCASSLAGGLVEQFFGPGTRLTVL.

The chain links TRBV9 to TRBJ1-4; D ambiguous. Germline CDR1 is SGDLS and CDR2 is YYNGEE. V gave up 0 bases and J gave up 5 bases, with 8 bases separating them. CDR3 length equals 14 residues. CDR3 protein: CASSVGSANEKLFF. The CDR3 coding sequence is TGTGCCAGCAGCGTAGGGAGCGCAAATGAAAAACTGTTTTTT.

This chain joins TRBV12-3 or TRBV12-4 and TRBJ1-1; 7 bases line up with TRBD1. V trimming: 4 bases; J trimming: 1 base; junction bases outside the gene matches: 0. The CDR3 is made up of 13 amino acids. CDR3 amino acids: CASSSGGNTEAFF. The CDR3 nucleotides are TGTGCCAGCAGTTCAGGGGGGAACACTGAAGCTTTCTTT.

The chain employs TRBV27 and TRBJ2-1, with TRBD1 identical over 7 bases. Germline CDR1 is MNHEY and CDR2 is SMNVEV (reference sequence). V was pared by 7 bases and J by 6 bases, with 12 bases of the junction left unmatched. This CDR3 is 15 amino acids long. The CDR3 is CASNKLGQVLNEQFF. The CDR3 region has the DNA TGTGCCAGCAACAAACTCGGACAGGTACTCAATGAGCAGTTCTTC.